This note documents a single TCR beta chain sequence. This specimen belongs to a study of shared clonotypes between healthy human individuals. Unmatched junction bases numbered 7, after V lost 4 bases and J lost 4 bases. There are 18 residues in the CDR3. Germline CDR1 is MNHNS and CDR2 is SASEGT. Generated by immunoSEQ multiplex PCR, the TCRdb table keeps only in-frame clones and is missing some. The data show about 2.4 million clones, with just over 90% seen just once and roughly 0.14% held by the top ten. The chain couples TRBV6-1 to TRBJ2-1; TRBD2 aligns across 16 bases. This TCR derives from a man in his late teens or twenties in good health. What was sequenced was naive CD4+ T cells sorted from blood. The subset denotes: CD45RA+ positively selected. Here the CDR3 DNA reads TGTGCCAGCAGTGGAGGGACTAGCGGGGGGGCACGATACAATGAGCAGTTCTTC. Amino acid sequence: CASSGGTSGGARYNEQFF.